This TCR beta chain was sequenced in a study of blood T cell repertoires in COVID-19. Looking at the study overall: Samples taken during acute and convalescent COVID-19 were collected in the United States, Italy and Spain. T cells, B-cell-depleted T cells, or PBMCs provided the cDNA or gDNA that served as material.

The germline V and J ends were trimmed by 1 base and 3 bases, with 10 bases remaining between them. This CDR3 comprises 14 residues. The V gene's germline CDR1 is SGHRS and CDR2 YFSETQ. One Seattle source followed patients from active infection through their disease course. The authors' processing: Amplification with reference gene primers provided the estimates of nucleated cell counts. The protocol was immunoSEQ multiplex PCR, while the TCRdb copy is restricted to in-frame clones and leaves out a portion. V, J and clone size are taken as reported in that table, and D and trimming were inferred from the DNA itself. In the table there are around 140,000 clones, about 89% of which are singletons.

Input material: peripheral blood. V usage is TRBV5-1 and J usage is TRBJ1-1, with D possibly TRBD1 on 5 matching bases. The receptor's source is a woman in her 70s with COVID-19, enrolled during active disease. The CDR3 DNA is TGCGCCAGCAGCTTGTTCGGGGGGGACACTGAAGCTTTCTTT. Translating gives CASSLFGGDTEAFF. Together with reference TRBV5-1 and TRBJ1-1, the CDR3 gives the full variable domain: KAGVTQTPRYLIKTRGQQVTLSCSPISGHRSVSWYQQTPGQGLQFLFEYFSETQRNKGNFPGRFSGRQFSNSRSEMNVSTLELGDSALYLCASSLFGGDTEAFFGQGTRLTVV.